This T cell receptor (beta chain) was captured in a study of molecular identifiers for immune sequencing clone quantification. Study-level points and caveats: Highly expanded clone sizes could be underestimated through barcode sharing by identical TCR molecules.

The table lists this clonotype with a few counts. What it recognizes is unknown. The CDR3 is 15 residues long. The germline V gene has CDR1 MNHEY and CDR2 SMNVEV (reference sequence). Trimming removed 0 bases from V and 7 bases from J; junction bases left unmatched: 8. TCRdb reanalysed the PCR reads using MiXCR and keeps one entry per CDR3 protein. Among about 320,000 distinct CDR3 sequences listed, 20% to 25% were seen once. As CD8+CD4-CCR7+CD45RA+ cells, naive CD8 T cells were sorted. This TCR was sampled from a human donor in good health. Some libraries in this study had Jurkat cell RNA spiked in. The sample comprised naive CD8+ T cells from blood, with Jurkat cell RNA spiked in. Subset reported: FACS-sorted CD8+CD4-CCR7+CD45RA+ naive T cells. This chain uses TRBV27 with TRBJ2-7; 8 nucleotides align to TRBD2. CDR3 amino acids: CASSLSFSGAQEQYF. CDR3 nucleotides: TGTGCCAGCAGTTTATCGTTTAGCGGGGCCCAGGAGCAGTACTTC.